These 25 T cell receptor beta chains came from one sample sequenced in a study of beta chain features in type 1 diabetes. As every portion of the isolated RNA was reverse transcribed, the sequencing read expressed TCRB transcripts. TCRdb's table, derived via immunoSEQ multiplex PCR, lists solely in-frame clones and lacks some. The repertoire has a few hundred thousand clones, 30% of them found once; the top ten carry about 0.065%. Material for sequencing was naive CD4+ T cells from blood. These receptors were taken from a young man in good health.

In its sample, this clone was seen a few times. The V call is TRBV29-1, the J call TRBJ2-1; D is uncertain. The CDR3 is 14 amino acids. Germline CDR1 and CDR2: SQVTM and ANQGSEA. Deletions cut 4 bases from V and 9 bases from J, with 19 bases between. The CDR3 DNA reads as TGCAGCGTTGTCCGGCAGTCAGTAGGTAGTGAGCAGTTCTTC. Amino acid sequence: CSVVRQSVGSEQFF.

CDR3 region: CSAPTDTEAFF. DNA for the CDR3: TGCAGTGCCCCCACGGACACTGAAGCTTTCTTT. This chain joins TRBV20-1 and TRBJ1-1, with no clear D. This CDR3 has 11 amino acids. Germline lookup yields CDR1 DFQATT and CDR2 SNEGSKA (reference sequence). V was trimmed by 6 bases and J by 3 bases, leaving 8 bases between them.

The chain links TRBV7-9 to TRBJ2-7, with D tentatively TRBD1 (6 bases). Trimming took off 8 bases at V and 2 bases at J, with 10 bases between the two ends. Germline V gene sequence: CDR1 SEHNR, CDR2 FQNEAQ (reference sequence). The CDR3 length is 12 residues. The DNA of the CDR3 is TGTGCCAGCCAGGACAGTGCCTACGAGCAGTACTTC. It translates to CASQDSAYEQYF.

V is TRBV19 and J is TRBJ2-1, with 10 nucleotides matching TRBD2. There are 14 residues in the CDR3. The germline CDR1 and CDR2 sequences are LNHDA and SQIVND (reference sequence). V was pared by 4 bases and J by 5 bases, with 2 bases of the junction left unmatched. CDR3 DNA sequence: TGTGCCAGTAGTACACTAGCGGGGAACAATGAGCAGTTCTTC. It yields the protein CASSTLAGNNEQFF.

This chain links TRBV30 with TRBJ1-3; D ambiguous. Germline V gives CDR1 GTSNPN, CDR2 SVGIG (reference sequence). With 1 base removed from V and 0 bases from J, the gap between germline ends came to 4 bases. The CDR3 has 13 amino acids. In DNA form, the CDR3 reads TGTGCCTGGAGTGCAAACTCTGGAAACACCATATATTTT. Protein sequence: CAWSANSGNTIYF.

This clone was picked up a small number of times. V is TRBV7-9 and J is TRBJ2-7; D unresolved. Germline V gives CDR1 SEHNR, CDR2 FQNEAQ (reference sequence). The germline V and J ends were trimmed by 2 bases and 0 bases, with 8 bases remaining between them. CDR3 length: 14 residues. For the CDR3, the DNA is TGTGCCAGCAGCTTACTTGGGAACTCCTACGAGCAGTACTTC. Translated: CASSLLGNSYEQYF.

The chain couples TRBV7-6 to TRBJ2-3, with 12 bases identical to TRBD2. The CDR3 is made up of 16 amino acids. Germline CDR1 and CDR2: SGHVS and FNYEAQ. Losses at the gene ends were 5 bases for V and 1 base for J; bases not matched to a gene: 4. CDR3 protein: CASSPLAGGGTDTQYF. The CDR3 bases are TGTGCCAGCAGCCCCCTAGCGGGAGGGGGCACAGATACGCAGTATTTT.

This clone was seen a handful of times. The chain combines TRBV30 with TRBJ2-3; 7 positions agree with TRBD1. This CDR3 contains 15 residues. The germline V gene has CDR1 GTSNPN and CDR2 SVGIG (reference sequence). V gave up 2 bases and J gave up 2 bases; unmatched junction bases: 7. CDR3 nucleotides: TGTGCCTGGAGTAGGTGGGACAGCCTCACAGATACGCAGTATTTT. Translation: CAWSRWDSLTDTQYF.

CDR3 DNA: TGCGCCAGCAGTCAGCCCAACAAAGGACCGGGACAGGGGGACACCGGGGAGCTGTTTTTT. It yields the protein CASSQPNKGPGQGDTGELFF. The chain joins TRBV23-1 to TRBJ2-2, with 11 bases aligning to TRBD1. TRBV23-1 is reported as an ORF; its role is uncertain. The CDR3 extends over 20 amino acids. The ends lost 3 bases at V and 3 bases at J; junction bases unmatched: 15.

This chain connects TRBV28 to TRBJ2-3; 7 nucleotides align to TRBD2. The CDR3 covers 16 residues. After removal of 6 bases from V and 6 bases from J, the junction contained 15 bases not matched to a gene. From germline, CDR1 is MDHEN and CDR2 SYDVKM. The CDR3 DNA sequence: TGTGCCAGCAGCCCACGGAGTTGGCGGGAGCGGGATACGCAGTATTTT. Protein: CASSPRSWRERDTQYF.

The genes are TRBV7-2 and TRBJ2-7, with a weak D call TRBD2 (6 bases). The V end lost 5 bases, the J end lost 2 bases, and 13 bases lay between the germline ends. The germline V gene encodes CDR1 SGHTA and CDR2 FQGNSA. The CDR3 runs to 14 residues. The CDR3 DNA sequence: TGTGCCAGCAGCCCCCGACGGACTACCTACGAGCAGTACTTC. The encoded protein is CASSPRRTTYEQYF.

The chain links TRBV18 to TRBJ2-5; D may be TRBD2 (5 bases). The CDR3 spans 13 residues. Germline V lookup: CDR1 KGHSH, CDR2 LQKENI. Between the trimmed V and J ends, which lost 6 bases and 5 bases, there was a span of 13 bases. The CDR3 loop is CASSRGVDETQYF. CDR3 bases: TGTGCCAGCTCTCGGGGAGTGGACGAGACCCAGTACTTC.

The gene calls are TRBV30 and TRBJ1-4, with a weak D call TRBD1 (5 bases). Trimming cost V 4 bases and J 8 bases, with 20 bases left between them. CDR3 length: 15 residues. The germline gives CDR1 GTSNPN, CDR2 SVGIG (reference sequence). CDR3 amino acids: CAWTRPFGGTEKLFF. CDR3 in DNA: TGTGCCTGGACTAGGCCGTTTGGGGGAACGGAAAAACTGTTTTTT.

The chain couples TRBV5-1 to TRBJ2-3; 7 positions match TRBD2. Germline values: CDR1 SGHRS, CDR2 YFSETQ. After removal of 2 bases from V and 6 bases from J, the junction contained 15 bases not matched to a gene. The length of the CDR3 is 17 residues. The CDR3 sequence: CASSFSPWFTAGDTQYF. The CDR3 nucleotides are TGCGCCAGCAGCTTCAGTCCGTGGTTCACAGCGGGGGATACGCAGTATTTT.

This clone was picked up a small number of times. This chain links TRBV28 with TRBJ2-7; D not certain. Germline lookup yields CDR1 MDHEN and CDR2 SYDVKM. The CDR3 covers 13 residues. Between the trimmed V and J ends, which lost 7 bases and 3 bases, there was a span of 13 bases. The CDR3 sequence is CASTGPNHYEQYF. The DNA of the CDR3 is TGTGCCAGCACCGGGCCCAACCACTACGAGCAGTACTTC. The entire variable domain, with the rest obtained from reference TRBV28 and TRBJ2-7, is as follows: DVKVTQSSRYLVKRTGEKVFLECVQDMDHENMFWYRQDPGLGLRLIYFSYDVKMKEKGDIPEGYSVSREKKERFSLILESASTNQTSMYLCASTGPNHYEQYFGPGTRLTVT.

This rearrangement joins TRBV28 to TRBJ2-1; D unclear. CDR1 is MDHEN, CDR2 SYDVKM, per germline. The CDR3 runs 15 residues. V lost 3 bases and J lost 4, with 13 bases in between. CDR3 loop: CASSFHLSVYNEQFF. The CDR3 DNA sequence: TGTGCCAGCAGTTTTCATCTTTCGGTTTACAATGAGCAGTTCTTC. The variable domain in full, with the rest retrieved from reference TRBV28 and TRBJ2-1, is DVKVTQSSRYLVKRTGEKVFLECVQDMDHENMFWYRQDPGLGLRLIYFSYDVKMKEKGDIPEGYSVSREKKERFSLILESASTNQTSMYLCASSFHLSVYNEQFFGPGTRLTVL.

This clone has a handful of counts. The chain has TRBV10-3 and TRBJ2-7, with 10 bases matching TRBD1. Trimming took 6 bases from V and 4 from J; bases not matched to a gene: 6. This CDR3 is built from 14 residues. CDR1 and CDR2 from the germline V gene are ENHRY and SYGVKD. For the CDR3, the DNA is TGTGCCATCAGCGGACGGACAGGGGGATACGAGCAGTACTTC. The encoded protein is CAISGRTGGYEQYF.

This clone was counted a few times. V and J are TRBV5-1 and TRBJ2-5, with 7 nucleotides matching TRBD1. J lost 5 bases, V lost 4 bases, and 8 bases had no gene match. CDR1 and CDR2 (germline): SGHRS, YFSETQ. The CDR3 runs to 14 residues. Here the CDR3 reads CASSTGQDRETQYF. CDR3 sequence (DNA): TGCGCCAGCAGCACCGGACAGGATAGGGAGACCCAGTACTTC.

The rearrangement links TRBV28 to TRBJ2-7; tentative D call: TRBD2 (6 bases). The CDR3 contains 13 residues. V shed 4 bases and J shed 3 bases, with 10 bases lying between them. The V gene's germline CDR1 is MDHEN and CDR2 SYDVKM. CDR3 protein: CASSYSGYYEQYF. The CDR3, as DNA: TGTGCCAGCAGTTATAGCGGATACTACGAGCAGTACTTC.

The V and J genes are TRBV14 and TRBJ2-4, with TRBD2 matching 14 bases. The trim removed 4 bases at V and 6 bases at J, leaving 5 bases unmatched. This CDR3 is built from 16 residues. The germline CDR1 and CDR2 sequences are SGHDN and FVKESK. In DNA form, the CDR3 reads TGTGCCAGCAGCCCCGGGACTAGCGGGAGTGGAAACATTCAGTACTTC. Residues: CASSPGTSGSGNIQYF.

V and J are TRBV7-2 and TRBJ2-3; D is undetermined. The CDR3 is 14 residues long. Trimming took 0 bases from V and 2 from J, leaving 6 bases between them. CDR1 and CDR2 (germline): SGHTA, FQGNSA. CDR3 protein: CASSLATYTDTQYF. The CDR3, as DNA: TGTGCCAGCAGCTTAGCGACTTACACAGATACGCAGTATTTT.

The chain is built from TRBV27 and TRBJ2-3; 8 nucleotides match TRBD1. Germline V gives CDR1 MNHEY, CDR2 SMNVEV (reference sequence). V gave up 6 bases and J gave up 2 bases; unmatched junction bases: 7. CDR3 length: 15 residues. For the CDR3, the DNA is TGTGCCAGCAGACCCGGACAGGGCTACACAGATACGCAGTATTTT. Residues: CASRPGQGYTDTQYF.

This clone was seen more than once but under ten times. This sample includes further DNA sequences coding for the same CDR3. The rearrangement uses TRBV7-2 and TRBJ2-1; perhaps TRBD1 as D (6 bases). The CDR3 is made up of 14 amino acids. Germline values: CDR1 SGHTA, CDR2 FQGNSA. Trimming cost V 1 base and J 2 bases, with 6 bases left between them. The chain's CDR3 is CASSLEGAYNEQFF. CDR3 bases: TGTGCCAGCAGCTTAGAGGGGGCCTACAATGAGCAGTTCTTC. The full variable domain, in which reference TRBV7-2 and TRBJ2-1 provide the parts outside the CDR3, is GAGVSQSPSNKVTEKGKDVELRCDPISGHTALYWYRQSLGQGLEFLIYFQGNSAPDKSGLPSDRFSAERTGGSVSTLTIQRTQQEDSAVYLCASSLEGAYNEQFFGPGTRLTVL.

This clone has only a few counts. This sample also contains other DNA sequences that code for the same CDR3. This chain joins TRBV7-2 and TRBJ2-3, with D possibly matching TRBD2 (7 bases). The germline gives CDR1 SGHTA, CDR2 FQGNSA. This CDR3 comprises 13 residues. V was cut by 2 bases and J by 5 bases, with 8 bases left in between. CDR3 sequence reads: CASSLRGGDTQYF. In nucleotides, the CDR3 is TGTGCCAGCAGCTTAAGGGGGGGAGATACGCAGTATTTT.

Only a few counts were recorded for this clone. The chain employs TRBV30 and TRBJ1-2; no reliable D call. Trimming cost V 2 bases and J 7 bases, with 14 bases left between them. This CDR3 contains 13 residues. CDR1 is GTSNPN, CDR2 SVGIG, per germline (reference sequence). In DNA form, the CDR3 reads TGTGCCTGGAGTCCCCGACGATGGGGTGGCTACACCTTC. Protein sequence: CAWSPRRWGGYTF.